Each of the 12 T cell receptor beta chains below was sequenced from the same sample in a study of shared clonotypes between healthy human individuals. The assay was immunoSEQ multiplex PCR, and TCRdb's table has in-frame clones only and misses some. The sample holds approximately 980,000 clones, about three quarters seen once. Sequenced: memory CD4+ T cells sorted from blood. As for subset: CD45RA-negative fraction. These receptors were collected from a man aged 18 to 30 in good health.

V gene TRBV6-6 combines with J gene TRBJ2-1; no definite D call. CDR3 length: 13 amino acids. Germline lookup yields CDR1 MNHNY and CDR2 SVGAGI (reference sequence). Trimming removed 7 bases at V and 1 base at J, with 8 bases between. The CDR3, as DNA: TGTGCCAGCAAAGGGCCTTCCTACAATGAGCAGTTCTTC. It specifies CASKGPSYNEQFF.

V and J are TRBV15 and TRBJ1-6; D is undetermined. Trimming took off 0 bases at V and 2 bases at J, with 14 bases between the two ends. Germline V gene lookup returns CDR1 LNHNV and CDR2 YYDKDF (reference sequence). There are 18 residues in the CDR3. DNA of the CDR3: TGTGCCACCAGCAGAGATCGACGGTACAGCGCCTATAATTCACCCCTCCACTTT. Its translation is CATSRDRRYSAYNSPLHF.

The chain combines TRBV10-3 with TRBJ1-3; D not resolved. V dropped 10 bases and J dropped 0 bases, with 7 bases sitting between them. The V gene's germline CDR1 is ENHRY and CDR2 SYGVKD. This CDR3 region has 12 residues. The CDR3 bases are TGTGCCACGCACCACTCTGGAAACACCATATATTTT. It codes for CATHHSGNTIYF.

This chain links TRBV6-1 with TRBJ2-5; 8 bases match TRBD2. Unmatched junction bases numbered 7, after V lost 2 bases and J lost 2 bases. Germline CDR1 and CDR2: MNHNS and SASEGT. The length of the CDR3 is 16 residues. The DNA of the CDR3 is TGTGCCAGCAGTGAATCCAGCGGGGGTTTTCAAGAGACCCAGTACTTC. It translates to CASSESSGGFQETQYF.

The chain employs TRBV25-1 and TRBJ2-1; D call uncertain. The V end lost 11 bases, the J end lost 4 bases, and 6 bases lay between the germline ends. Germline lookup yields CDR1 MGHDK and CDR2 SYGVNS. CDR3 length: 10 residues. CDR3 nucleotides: TGTGCCTCTGGGTACAATGAGCAGTTCTTC. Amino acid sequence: CASGYNEQFF.

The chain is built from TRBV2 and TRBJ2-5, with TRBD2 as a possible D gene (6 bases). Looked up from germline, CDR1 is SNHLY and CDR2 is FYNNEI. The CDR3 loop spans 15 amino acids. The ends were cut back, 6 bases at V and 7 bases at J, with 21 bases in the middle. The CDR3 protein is CASSEYPSGVRTQYF. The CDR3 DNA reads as TGTGCCAGCAGCGAATACCCGTCGGGGGTGAGGACCCAGTACTTC.

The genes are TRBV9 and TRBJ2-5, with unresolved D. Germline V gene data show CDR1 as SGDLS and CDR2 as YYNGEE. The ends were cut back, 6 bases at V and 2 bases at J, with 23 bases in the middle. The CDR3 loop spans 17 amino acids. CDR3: CASIHPPLCPIQETQYF. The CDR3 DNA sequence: TGTGCCAGCATCCATCCCCCTCTATGTCCCATACAAGAGACCCAGTACTTC.

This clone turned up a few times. Here the CDR3 reads CASRPGFTSTGELFF. The CDR3 coding sequence is TGTGCCAGTAGGCCGGGTTTTACGTCGACCGGGGAGCTGTTTTTT. The V and J genes are TRBV19 and TRBJ2-2; no definite D call. V lost 6 bases and J lost 5, with 16 bases in between. The length of the CDR3 is 15 residues. The germline V gene has CDR1 LNHDA and CDR2 SQIVND (reference sequence).

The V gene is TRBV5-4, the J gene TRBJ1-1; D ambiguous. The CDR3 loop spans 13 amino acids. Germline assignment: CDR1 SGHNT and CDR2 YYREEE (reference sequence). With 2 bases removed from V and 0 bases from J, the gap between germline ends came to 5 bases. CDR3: CASSFEVNTEAFF. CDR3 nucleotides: TGTGCCAGCAGCTTTGAGGTGAACACTGAAGCTTTCTTT. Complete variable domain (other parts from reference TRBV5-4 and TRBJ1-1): ETGVTQSPTHLIKTRGQQVTLRCSSQSGHNTVSWYQQALGQGPQFIFQYYREEENGRGNFPPRFSGLQFPNYSSELNVNALELDDSALYLCASSFEVNTEAFFGQGTRLTVV.

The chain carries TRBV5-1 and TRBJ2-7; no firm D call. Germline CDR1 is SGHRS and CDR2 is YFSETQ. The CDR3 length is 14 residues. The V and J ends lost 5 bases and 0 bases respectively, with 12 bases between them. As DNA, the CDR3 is TGCGCCAGCAGGTCCTGGGGTTCCTCCTACGAGCAGTACTTC. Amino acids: CASRSWGSSYEQYF.

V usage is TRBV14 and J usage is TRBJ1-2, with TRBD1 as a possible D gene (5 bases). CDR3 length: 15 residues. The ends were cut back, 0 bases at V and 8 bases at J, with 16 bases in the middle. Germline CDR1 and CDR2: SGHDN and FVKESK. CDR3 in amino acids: CASSQEWLPQGGYTF. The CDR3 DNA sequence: TGTGCCAGCAGCCAAGAGTGGCTCCCCCAGGGAGGCTACACCTTC. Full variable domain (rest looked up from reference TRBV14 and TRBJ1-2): EAGVTQFPSHSVIEKGQTVTLRCDPISGHDNLYWYRRVMGKEIKFLLHFVKESKQDESGMPNNRFLAERTGGTYSTLKVQPAELEDSGVYFCASSQEWLPQGGYTFGSGTRLTVV.

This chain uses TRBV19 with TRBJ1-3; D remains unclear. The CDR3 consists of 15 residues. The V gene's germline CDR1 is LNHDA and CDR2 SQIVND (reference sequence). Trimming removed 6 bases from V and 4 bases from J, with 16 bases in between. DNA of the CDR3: TGTGCCAGTAGCGGACCCGTACCGAGGGGAAACACCATATATTTT. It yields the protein CASSGPVPRGNTIYF.